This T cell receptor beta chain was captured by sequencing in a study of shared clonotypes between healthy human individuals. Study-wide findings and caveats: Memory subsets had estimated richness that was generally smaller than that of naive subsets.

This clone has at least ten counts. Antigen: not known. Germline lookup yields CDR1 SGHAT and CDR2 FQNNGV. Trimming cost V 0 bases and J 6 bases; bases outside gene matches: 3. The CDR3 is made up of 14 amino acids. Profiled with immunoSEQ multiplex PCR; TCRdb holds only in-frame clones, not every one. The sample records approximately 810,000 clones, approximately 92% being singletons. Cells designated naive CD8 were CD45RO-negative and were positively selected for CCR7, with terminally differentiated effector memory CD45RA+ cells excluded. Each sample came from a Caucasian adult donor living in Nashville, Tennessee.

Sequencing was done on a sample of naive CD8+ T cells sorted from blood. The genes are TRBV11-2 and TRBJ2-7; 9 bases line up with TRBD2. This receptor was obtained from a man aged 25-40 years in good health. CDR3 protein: CASSLDLAGFEQYF. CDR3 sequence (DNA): TGTGCCAGCAGCTTAGACCTAGCGGGATTCGAGCAGTACTTC.